Listed here is a single T cell receptor (beta chain). Its specificity is not known. This sample is part of a study of STAT5B mutations in CD4+ large granular lymphocyte leukemia. How the authors handled the data: Productive clonotypes were detectable down to 2.59 x 10-5 frequency. Profiled with immunoSEQ multiplex PCR; TCRdb holds only in-frame clones, not every one. The V and J calls and clone size are taken from that table; D and trimming were inferred from the DNA. The table shows around 20,000 clones, with over 80% occurring only once. Study results and caveats: 8/27 top patient clones versus 2/35 control clones were TRBV06-family. Patient CD4-sorted repertoires stayed more clonal than healthy ones after leukemic-clone removal.

This CDR3 is 16 amino acids long. After removal of 0 bases from V and 7 bases from J, the junction contained 5 bases not matched to a gene. Germline V gene sequence: CDR1 SNHLY, CDR2 FYNNEI. Sample: CD4+ T cells from blood buffy coats. The sequence derives from a human donor in good health. The chain links TRBV2 to TRBJ2-1; 11 bases map to TRBD2. This chain's CDR3 is CASSEARLAGRNEQFF. CDR3 coding DNA: TGTGCCAGCAGTGAAGCCCGACTAGCGGGAAGGAATGAGCAGTTCTTC.